This record covers a single TCR beta chain. As yet, its antigen is unknown. This entry belongs to a study of shared clonotypes between healthy human individuals. Study context: The composition of the donors was a couple of women and a few men aged 18 to 49. Study results and caveats: Naive CD4 clonotype sharing across several donors was around 5%.

Assay: immunoSEQ multiplex PCR; the TCRdb copy retains only in-frame clones and omits some. The sample lists 2.5 million or so clones; around 90% were seen once. Germline V lookup: CDR1 SGHTA, CDR2 FQGNSA. There are 14 residues in the CDR3. V lost 2 bases and J lost 4, with 12 bases in between. This sequence joins TRBV7-2 and TRBJ2-7; D unclear. The sequencing input was naive CD4+ T cells sorted from blood. Subset meaning: CD45RA+ positively selected. The TCR comes from a man aged 18 to 29 in good health. The DNA for the CDR3 is TGTGCCAGCAGCTTATTGCCGCTATTATACGAGCAGTACTTC. This sequence encodes CASSLLPLLYEQYF.